The 5 T cell receptor beta chains below all came from one sample that was sequenced in a study of blood T cell repertoires in COVID-19 (dated by TCRdb to the early 2020s). Libraries were constructed by the immunoSEQ multiplex PCR assay. Drawn from immuneACCESS, this table holds only the in-frame rearrangements with V and J called that TCRdb kept. Clones are partly lost; checked studies trace under half to an unresolved V gene and leave the rest unexplained. Within this sample are 200,000 to 250,000 clones, with roughly 90% of them counted one time only. The ten most abundant clones make up approximately 2.1% of the sample. The sample was peripheral blood. Source of these receptors: a man aged 30-40 years who had recovered from COVID-19.

The chain couples TRBV6-2 or TRBV6-3 to TRBJ2-5; 7 nucleotides align to TRBD2. CDR1 is MNHEY, CDR2 SVGEGT, per germline. J lost 7 bases, V lost 2 bases, and 4 bases had no gene match. The CDR3 consists of 13 residues. The CDR3 DNA reads as TGTGCCAGCAGTTACGGGGGGGACGGGACCCAGTACTTC. It yields the protein CASSYGGDGTQYF.

The chain combines TRBV5-1 with TRBJ2-5, with 11 bases aligning to TRBD2. The V segment lost 0 bases and the J segment 1 base; nucleotides outside the gene matches: 2. The CDR3 extends over 16 amino acids. CDR1 is SGHRS, CDR2 YFSETQ, per germline. The CDR3 coding sequence is TGCGCCAGCAGCTTGGGGGGACTAGCGGCCCAAGAGACCCAGTACTTC. It translates to CASSLGGLAAQETQYF.

The chain uses TRBV6-5 and TRBJ2-3; D remains unclear. The CDR3 has 11 amino acids. The V and J ends lost 8 bases and 6 bases respectively, with 9 bases between them. Germline V gives CDR1 MNHEY, CDR2 SVGAGI. The CDR3 coding sequence is TGTGCCAGCTCCCTCGGGGATACGCAGTATTTT. This translates into CASSLGDTQYF.

V is TRBV5-1 and J is TRBJ2-3; D possibly corresponds to TRBD1 (6 bases). V lost 2 bases, J lost 2 bases, and 9 bases lay in between. The CDR3 loop spans 14 amino acids. Germline-derived CDR1 and CDR2 are SGHRS and YFSETQ. CDR3 residues: CASSFGQNTDTQYF. The CDR3 nucleotides are TGCGCCAGCAGCTTTGGACAGAACACAGATACGCAGTATTTT. Based on the CDR3 plus reference TRBV5-1 and TRBJ2-3, the full variable domain is KAGVTQTPRYLIKTRGQQVTLSCSPISGHRSVSWYQQTPGQGLQFLFEYFSETQRNKGNFPGRFSGRQFSNSRSEMNVSTLELGDSALYLCASSFGQNTDTQYFGPGTRLTVL.

The genes are TRBV24-1 and TRBJ2-1; 8 bases agree with TRBD2. The CDR3 length is 17 residues. From germline, CDR1 is KGHDR and CDR2 SFDVKD. The ends lost 4 bases at V and 7 bases at J; junction bases unmatched: 14. Here the CDR3 reads CATSDNGLASLSNEQFF. The CDR3 coding sequence is TGTGCCACCAGTGACAATGGACTAGCAAGTCTGTCTAATGAGCAGTTCTTC.